A single sample gave rise to the 8 T cell receptor beta chains below, sequenced in a study of T cell changes during pregnancy in multiple sclerosis. Data came from immunoSEQ multiplex PCR; TCRdb stores just in-frame clones and leaves some out. In the table there are about 67,000 clones, 80% to 95% of which are singletons. The sample was peripheral blood, taken in the first trimester of pregnancy. Receptors were obtained from a female donor with multiple sclerosis, enrolled in a pregnancy study.

This rearrangement joins TRBV7-2 to TRBJ2-5, with TRBD1 identical over 7 bases. The junction had 7 bases not matched to a gene; V was cut back by 5 bases and J by 4 bases. Looked up from germline, CDR1 is SGHTA and CDR2 is FQGNSA. This CDR3 has 14 amino acids. CDR3 loop: CASSRGQVRETQYF. CDR3 nucleotide sequence: TGTGCCAGCAGCCGTGGACAGGTCAGAGAGACCCAGTACTTC.

The chain couples TRBV4-1 to TRBJ1-3; 9 nucleotides line up with TRBD1. V lost 5 bases and J lost 4; bases outside the gene matches: 9. Per germline, CDR1 MGHRA and CDR2 YSYEKL. This CDR3 contains 16 residues. As DNA, the CDR3 is TGCGCCAGCAGCTCTCCCGGGACAGGGAAGGGAAACACCATATATTTT. Protein: CASSSPGTGKGNTIYF.

The chain joins TRBV5-8 to TRBJ1-2; D might be TRBD1 (5 bases). This CDR3 spans 13 amino acids. Trimming took off 4 bases at V and 4 bases at J, with 11 bases between the two ends. Germline lookup yields CDR1 SGHTS and CDR2 YDEGEE. CDR3 protein: CASSQGVGYGYTF. The CDR3 DNA reads as TGTGCCAGCAGCCAAGGGGTTGGCTATGGCTACACCTTC.

The rearrangement links TRBV6-6 to TRBJ1-6; the match to TRBD1 covers 7 bases. Germline assignment: CDR1 MNHNY and CDR2 SVGAGI (reference sequence). The length of the CDR3 is 15 residues. The junction had 6 bases not matched to a gene; V was cut back by 5 bases and J by 5 bases. CDR3 amino acids: CASSRGQSDNSPLHF. CDR3 coding DNA: TGTGCCAGCAGTCGGGGACAGTCAGATAATTCACCCCTCCACTTT.

The rearrangement links TRBV19 to TRBJ1-5; D might be TRBD1 (6 bases). Trimming removed 5 bases from V and 7 bases from J, with 21 bases in between. The length of the CDR3 is 16 residues. Germline CDR1 is LNHDA and CDR2 is SQIVND (reference sequence). Here the CDR3 reads CASSENLQGVGQPQHF. DNA of the CDR3: TGTGCCAGTAGTGAAAACCTACAGGGTGTTGGACAGCCCCAGCATTTT.

The rearrangement joins TRBV4-2 to TRBJ2-7; D is unresolved. The ends were cut back, 1 base at V and 5 bases at J, with 12 bases in the middle. Germline CDR1 and CDR2: LGHNA and YNFKEQ. The CDR3 sequence is 14 residues long. Written as DNA, the CDR3 is TGTGCCAGCAGCCAAGGACTGCCTTGGGACGAGCAGTACTTC. Its protein is CASSQGLPWDEQYF.

This chain joins TRBV6-1 and TRBJ1-2; 7 bases align to TRBD1. The CDR3 covers 12 residues. Germline loops: CDR1 MNHNS, CDR2 SASEGT. V gave up 10 bases and J gave up 4 bases; unmatched junction bases: 6. The chain's CDR3 is CAIETGLYGYTF. In nucleotides, the CDR3 is TGTGCCATCGAGACAGGGCTCTATGGCTACACCTTC.

The chain is built from TRBV2 and TRBJ1-1; 8 positions agree with TRBD1. This CDR3 is built from 16 residues. Germline trimming cut 7 bases from V and 5 bases from J; bases unmatched to any gene: 15. CDR1 SNHLY and CDR2 FYNNEI come from the germline V gene. The CDR3 loop is CASTVQGGLMGTEAFF. Here the CDR3 DNA reads TGTGCCAGCACCGTACAGGGGGGCTTGATGGGGACTGAAGCTTTCTTT.